This entry lists 14 T cell receptor beta chains sequenced from one sample in a study of Graves' ophthalmopathy and Graves' hyperthyroidism. The TCR beta CDR3 regions underwent amplification from RNA transcripts. Investigators did first-round RT-PCR with HTBI primers, then second-round multiplex PCR. TCRdb reprocessed the multiplex PCR reads via MiXCR and lists one record per CDR3 protein. The table shows about 500,000 distinct CDR3 sequences, with less than 40% occurring only once. Material for sequencing was peripheral blood or thyroid tissue (not recorded which). These receptors originate from an adult man with Graves' hyperthyroidism.

This clonotype was counted ten times or more. J is TRBJ2-5 and V is TRBV9, with 8 positions matching TRBD1. The CDR3 has 13 residues. CDR1 and CDR2 (germline): SGDLS, YYNGEE. V gave up 4 bases and J gave up 5 bases; unmatched junction bases: 4. The CDR3, as DNA: TGTGCCAGCAGCCCCAGACAGGGGGAGACCCAGTACTTC. Amino acids: CASSPRQGETQYF.

The V call is TRBV12-3 or TRBV12-4, the J call TRBJ1-2; the match to TRBD1 covers 7 bases. The CDR3 consists of 12 residues. J lost 8 bases, V lost 6 bases, and 6 bases had no gene match. The CDR3 protein is CASSPRQGGYTF. CDR3 coding DNA: TGTGCCAGCAGCCCGAGACAGGGAGGCTACACCTTC.

This clonotype was detected many times. The V gene is TRBV5-8, the J gene TRBJ2-7; no reliable D call. Between the trimmed V and J ends, which lost 0 bases and 1 base, there was a span of 8 bases. Germline CDR1 reads SGHTS; CDR2 reads YDEGEE. This CDR3 comprises 14 residues. CDR3 amino acids: CASSLAIGSYEQYF. DNA for the CDR3: TGTGCCAGCAGCTTGGCGATAGGGTCCTACGAGCAGTACTTC.

The V call is TRBV20-1, the J call TRBJ1-5, with D possibly matching TRBD1 (5 bases). This CDR3 is built from 15 residues. Per the germline V gene, CDR1 is DFQATT and CDR2 is SNEGSKA (reference sequence). V gave up 1 base and J gave up 4 bases, with 14 bases separating them. CDR3 nucleotide sequence: TGCAGTGCTAGAGTCGACGGGGGTACTAATCAGCCCCAGCATTTT. Residues: CSARVDGGTNQPQHF.

This clonotype was seen repeatedly, ten times or more. The CDR3 loop is CASSIEGALKGYTF. The DNA of the CDR3 is TGTGCCAGTAGTATTGAGGGGGCGCTTAAGGGCTACACCTTC. This chain joins TRBV19 and TRBJ1-2; 7 nucleotides agree with TRBD1. This CDR3 contains 14 residues. Germline trimming cut 3 bases from V and 8 bases from J; bases unmatched to any gene: 9. Germline loops: CDR1 LNHDA, CDR2 SQIVND (reference sequence).

Ten or more counts support this clonotype. This chain's CDR3 is CASSQDLGIGYGYTF. In DNA form, the CDR3 reads TGTGCCAGCAGCCAAGATCTTGGGATCGGCTATGGCTACACCTTC. The chain links TRBV14 to TRBJ1-2; D not certain. The germline V gene has CDR1 SGHDN and CDR2 FVKESK. V lost 0 bases and J lost 4, with 12 bases in between. This CDR3 is 15 amino acids long.

This chain uses TRBV7-2 with TRBJ2-6; D may be TRBD2 (6 bases). The germline V gene encodes CDR1 SGHTA and CDR2 FQGNSA. V lost 3 bases and J lost 4, with 16 bases in between. The CDR3 loop spans 17 amino acids. CDR3 residues: CASSLGLGNTGANVLTF. As DNA, the CDR3 is TGTGCCAGCAGCTTGGGACTTGGGAACACCGGGGCCAACGTCCTGACTTTC.

As for this clonotype: A much larger clone differs by one base, so this may be a read error. The J gene is TRBJ2-5, the V gene TRBV11-2; D might be TRBD1 (6 bases). The CDR3 has 12 amino acids. CDR1 is SGHAT, CDR2 FQNNGV, per germline. The CDR3 sequence is CTTSDSAETQYF. CDR3 sequence (DNA): TGTACCACCTCGGACAGCGCGGAGACCCAGTACTTC.

This chain connects TRBV7-8 to TRBJ2-7; D is unresolved. The CDR3 covers 13 residues. CDR1 and CDR2 (germline): SGHVS, FQNEAQ. V lost 1 base to trimming and J lost 7 bases, with 11 bases between them. CDR3 sequence reads: CASSLGGSGEQYF. Written as DNA, the CDR3 is TGTGCCAGCAGCTTAGGGGGTTCCGGGGAGCAGTACTTC.

The rearrangement joins TRBV6-6 to TRBJ1-1; 7 bases match TRBD1. This CDR3 has 13 amino acids. The V gene's germline CDR1 is MNHNY and CDR2 SVGAGI (reference sequence). After removal of 5 bases from V and 11 bases from J, the junction contained 11 bases not matched to a gene. The CDR3 sequence is CASSERPQGRAFF. The DNA for the CDR3 is TGTGCCAGCAGTGAAAGACCACAGGGGCGCGCTTTCTTT.

The genes are TRBV6-6 and TRBJ1-5, with 8 bases aligning to TRBD1. CDR3 length equals 17 residues. Germline CDR1 MNHNY, CDR2 SVGAGI (reference sequence). The trim removed 5 bases at V and 0 bases at J, leaving 9 bases unmatched. This CDR3 is CASSLLMTGDSNQPQHF. DNA for the CDR3: TGTGCCAGCAGTCTACTAATGACAGGGGATAGCAATCAGCCCCAGCATTTT.

A word on this clonotype: An end of the junction does not agree with germline; a read error may underlie this. The CDR3 bases are TGTGCCAGCAGTGAATGGCTGGGGGGAGTGGGGATGAACGCTGAAGCTTTCTTT. Its translation is CASSEWLGGVGMNAEAFF. The chain is built from TRBV2 and TRBJ1-1; TRBD1 is a possible D gene (5 bases). The CDR3 extends over 18 amino acids. Germline assignment: CDR1 SNHLY and CDR2 FYNNEI.

This chain connects TRBV5-1 to TRBJ2-7; a possible D gene is TRBD1 (5 bases). The J call may be incorrect, as the DNA end agrees better with TRBJ2-1. Germline V gene data show CDR1 as SGHRS and CDR2 as YFSETQ. The CDR3 sequence is 16 residues long. CDR3 amino acids: CASSLRQTSSYNEQFF. Here the CDR3 DNA reads TGCGCCAGCAGCCTACGACAGACCAGCTCCTACAATGAGCAGTTCTTC.

This clonotype has at least ten counts. This CDR3 reads CASSNGQGSYEQYF. In DNA form, the CDR3 reads TGTGCCAGCAGCAACGGACAGGGCAGCTACGAGCAGTACTTC. This chain uses TRBV13 with TRBJ2-7; 8 positions agree with TRBD1. V was clipped by 5 bases and J by 3 bases; unmatched bases: 6. Germline CDR1 reads PRHDT; CDR2 reads FYEKMQ (reference sequence). The CDR3 contains 14 residues.